The 27 T cell receptor beta chains reported below all come from one sample, sequenced in a study of blood T cell repertoires in COVID-19. Here immunoSEQ multiplex PCR was the method, and the copy in TCRdb shows in-frame clones only, minus some. The data contain fewer than 65,000 clones, roughly 90% of them singletons. Sequencing was performed on peripheral blood. The receptors were sampled from a man aged 45-65 years with acute or convalescent COVID-19.

The J gene is TRBJ2-3, the V gene TRBV19; TRBD1 matches at 8 bases. The CDR3 has 14 residues. Trimming took 3 bases from V and 4 from J; bases not matched to a gene: 3. The V gene's germline CDR1 is LNHDA and CDR2 SQIVND (reference sequence). The CDR3 region has the DNA TGTGCCAGTAGTATGAACAGGGGGGCAGATACGCAGTATTTT. Amino acids: CASSMNRGADTQYF.

In this sample, this clone turned up once. V gene TRBV21-1 combines with J gene TRBJ1-1. TRBV21-1 is labeled a pseudogene. The length of the CDR3 is 13 residues. This CDR3 is CASSNFRNTEAFF. The CDR3 nucleotides are TGTGCCAGCAGCAATTTTCGGAACACTGAAGCTTTCTTT.

The genes are TRBV5-1 and TRBJ1-2, with 10 nucleotides matching TRBD1. CDR3 length: 14 residues. V shed 4 bases and J 2 bases; nucleotides not matched to a gene: 2. Germline assignment: CDR1 SGHRS and CDR2 YFSETQ. In DNA form, the CDR3 reads TGCGCCAGCAGCCCGGGACAGGGGAACTATGGCTACACCTTC. Translating gives CASSPGQGNYGYTF.

V and J are TRBV19 and TRBJ1-1; possibly TRBD1 for D (6 bases). The CDR3 is 12 residues long. V was clipped by 6 bases and J by 4 bases, with 9 bases between them. Germline V gene lookup returns CDR1 LNHDA and CDR2 SQIVND (reference sequence). This CDR3 reads CASRGGATEAFF. The DNA of the CDR3 is TGTGCCAGTAGGGGGGGGGCCACTGAAGCTTTCTTT. The variable domain in full, completed from reference TRBV19 and TRBJ1-1, reads DGGITQSPKYLFRKEGQNVTLSCEQNLNHDAMYWYRQDPGQGLRLIYYSQIVNDFQKGDIAEGYSVSREKKESFPLTVTSAQKNPTAFYLCASRGGATEAFFGQGTRLTVV.

V usage is TRBV18 and J usage is TRBJ2-1, with a weak D call TRBD2 (5 bases). Germline CDR1 KGHSH, CDR2 LQKENI. Deletions cut 2 bases from V and 5 bases from J, with 13 bases between. CDR3 length: 15 amino acids. CDR3 residues: CASSPTATRDNEQFF. The CDR3 nucleotides are TGTGCCAGCTCACCAACGGCAACTAGAGACAATGAGCAGTTCTTC.

The chain combines TRBV11-2 with TRBJ2-7; 10 nucleotides agree with TRBD1. The germline V gene encodes CDR1 SGHAT and CDR2 FQNNGV. V shed 2 bases and J 1 base; nucleotides not matched to a gene: 8. This CDR3 region has 17 residues. The CDR3 here is CASSLRQGATSSYEQYF. CDR3 in DNA: TGTGCCAGCAGCTTAAGACAGGGGGCGACCTCGTCCTACGAGCAGTACTTC.

The gene calls are TRBV19 and TRBJ2-1; 7 bases are shared with TRBD2. The germline gives CDR1 LNHDA, CDR2 SQIVND (reference sequence). Germline trimming cut 5 bases from V and 8 bases from J; bases unmatched to any gene: 9. This CDR3 comprises 14 residues. CDR3 DNA sequence: TGTGCCAGTAGTTTTCGGGTAGCGGGCGATGAGCAGTTCTTC. Encoded protein: CASSFRVAGDEQFF. The full variable domain, its missing parts supplied by reference TRBV19 and TRBJ2-1, is DGGITQSPKYLFRKEGQNVTLSCEQNLNHDAMYWYRQDPGQGLRLIYYSQIVNDFQKGDIAEGYSVSREKKESFPLTVTSAQKNPTAFYLCASSFRVAGDEQFFGPGTRLTVL.

This sequence joins TRBV5-4 and TRBJ1-3, with a weak D call TRBD1 (5 bases). This CDR3 spans 13 amino acids. The germline CDR1 and CDR2 sequences are SGHNT and YYREEE (reference sequence). Trimming took 4 bases from V and 5 from J, leaving 10 bases between them. The CDR3 DNA follows: TGTGCCAGCAGCAACTTGGACAGAAACACCATATATTTT. Translation gives CASSNLDRNTIYF.

This chain joins TRBV10-1 and TRBJ2-7; possible D gene TRBD2, 6 bases. Per germline, CDR1 WNHNN and CDR2 SYGVQD (reference sequence). This CDR3 spans 14 amino acids. Trimming removed 6 bases at V and 0 bases at J, with 12 bases between. CDR3 sequence (DNA): TGCGCCAGCAGCCTTGTCGGGAGCTCCTACGAGCAGTACTTC. It is translated as CASSLVGSSYEQYF.

The chain combines TRBV11-2 with TRBJ2-1, with 10 bases that match TRBD1. J gave up 8 bases and V 5 bases, and 12 bases lay outside the gene matches. Germline loops: CDR1 SGHAT, CDR2 FQNNGV. The CDR3 sequence is 16 residues long. The CDR3: CASSLSGTGDGDEQFF. The CDR3 nucleotides are TGTGCCAGCAGCCTCTCCGGGACAGGGGACGGGGATGAGCAGTTCTTC.

The genes are TRBV4-1 and TRBJ2-7; a weak D match, TRBD2 (6 bases). Germline loops: CDR1 MGHRA, CDR2 YSYEKL. The V end was cut by 4 bases, the J end by 3 bases, with 13 bases between. The CDR3 contains 14 residues. This chain's CDR3 is CASSLNARGYEQYF. DNA of the CDR3: TGCGCCAGCAGCCTAAACGCGCGGGGCTACGAGCAGTACTTC.

The sample holds a few counts of this clone. The chain has TRBV6-5 and TRBJ2-7, with 7 bases that match TRBD1. The CDR3 covers 14 residues. Losses at the gene ends were 6 bases for V and 5 bases for J; bases not matched to a gene: 10. Germline assignment: CDR1 MNHEY and CDR2 SVGAGI. The DNA for the CDR3 is TGTGCCAGCAGGGCCGGGACAGTAAATCACGAGCAGTACTTC. This sequence encodes CASRAGTVNHEQYF.

The chain joins TRBV11-2 to TRBJ2-3, with 11 bases matching TRBD2. The CDR3 has 16 amino acids. The junction had 5 bases not matched to a gene; V was cut back by 4 bases and J by 2 bases. Looked up from germline, CDR1 is SGHAT and CDR2 is FQNNGV. CDR3 sequence: CASSSRLAGPTDTQYF. DNA for the CDR3: TGTGCCAGCAGCTCCCGACTAGCGGGGCCCACAGATACGCAGTATTTT.

The chain combines TRBV18 with TRBJ1-3; TRBD1 matches 7 bases. The CDR3 is 19 amino acids. The V segment lost 3 bases and the J segment 0 bases; nucleotides outside the gene matches: 14. From germline, CDR1 is KGHSH and CDR2 LQKENI. The CDR3 spells CASSPQGQQDYVSGNTIYF. For the CDR3, the DNA is TGTGCCAGCTCACCCCAGGGACAGCAAGATTACGTCTCTGGAAACACCATATATTTT.

This rearrangement joins TRBV5-1 to TRBJ2-4; the match to TRBD1 covers 9 bases. This CDR3 spans 13 amino acids. V shed 0 bases, J shed 11 bases, and the junction held 3 bases outside the gene matches. Germline V gene sequence: CDR1 SGHRS, CDR2 YFSETQ. CDR3: CASSLDGTGLQYF. The CDR3 DNA is TGCGCCAGCAGCTTGGATGGGACAGGGCTTCAGTACTTC.

This chain links TRBV7-2 with TRBJ2-3; the D gene is possibly TRBD2 (5 bases). Per germline, CDR1 SGHTA and CDR2 FQGNSA. The CDR3 runs to 15 residues. V lost 6 bases and J 0 bases, leaving 13 bases between the germline ends. The CDR3 region is CASRPSGGSTDTQYF. The CDR3 DNA reads as TGTGCCAGCAGACCATCGGGCGGGAGCACAGATACGCAGTATTTT.

The rearrangement uses TRBV21-1 and TRBJ2-7; TRBD1, the table's D call, was not compared with the DNA. TRBV21-1 is termed a pseudogene. The CDR3 runs to 15 residues. The CDR3 region has the DNA TGTGCCAGCACGTTCGGGCAGGGGAAGCCCTACGAGCAGTACTTC. This gives the protein CASTFGQGKPYEQYF.

The J gene is TRBJ2-3, the V gene TRBV15; D remains unclear. In germline, CDR1 is LNHNV, CDR2 YYDKDF (reference sequence). Trimming shortened V by 1 base and J by 3 bases, and 2 bases separated the two germline ends. The CDR3 covers 12 residues. In DNA form, the CDR3 reads TGTGCCACCAGCAGAGCTACAGATACGCAGTATTTT. Translated, it gives CATSRATDTQYF.

V gene TRBV24-1 combines with J gene TRBJ2-1, with 13 bases fitting TRBD2. Germline CDR1 is KGHDR and CDR2 is SFDVKD. Germline trimming cut 7 bases from V and 9 bases from J; bases unmatched to any gene: 11. This CDR3 has 16 residues. The CDR3 sequence is CATSSKLAGGPSEQFF. DNA for the CDR3: TGTGCCACCAGCTCAAAACTAGCGGGAGGGCCGAGTGAGCAGTTCTTC.

V is TRBV5-1 and J is TRBJ1-2; D gene ambiguous. Between the trimmed V and J ends, which lost 0 bases and 7 bases, there was a span of 13 bases. The CDR3 has 14 amino acids. CDR1 and CDR2 from the germline V gene are SGHRS and YFSETQ. The CDR3 spells CASSLALRGSGYTF. DNA of the CDR3: TGCGCCAGCAGCTTGGCCCTGCGGGGAAGTGGCTACACCTTC. Filled out from reference TRBV5-1 and TRBJ1-2, the complete variable domain reads KAGVTQTPRYLIKTRGQQVTLSCSPISGHRSVSWYQQTPGQGLQFLFEYFSETQRNKGNFPGRFSGRQFSNSRSEMNVSTLELGDSALYLCASSLALRGSGYTFGSGTRLTVV.

This clone is medium-sized. This chain connects TRBV7-9 to TRBJ2-7; D is ambiguous. The CDR3 is 12 residues long. Germline loops: CDR1 SEHNR, CDR2 FQNEAQ (reference sequence). Trimming took 5 bases from V and 4 from J, leaving 9 bases between them. The CDR3 reads CASSLPGYEQYF. DNA for the CDR3: TGTGCCAGCAGCCTACCCGGTTACGAGCAGTACTTC.

This chain joins TRBV6-5 and TRBJ2-7, with 7 bases fitting TRBD1. CDR1 is MNHEY and CDR2 is SVGAGI in the germline V gene. The V and J ends lost 7 bases and 6 bases, in that order; junction bases with no gene match: 9. The CDR3 is made up of 13 amino acids. CDR3 sequence (DNA): TGTGCCAGCAACCCGGGACAGTTCTCCGAGCAGTACTTC. This translates into CASNPGQFSEQYF.

The rearrangement links TRBV10-1 to TRBJ2-3; no clear D gene. This CDR3 contains 13 residues. Germline V lookup: CDR1 WNHNN, CDR2 SYGVQD (reference sequence). The ends were cut back, 3 bases at V and 4 bases at J, with 8 bases in the middle. DNA for the CDR3: TGCGCCAGCAGTGATCAGTCCCCAGATACGCAGTATTTT. Translation: CASSDQSPDTQYF.

The V and J genes are TRBV6-2 or TRBV6-3 and TRBJ2-1; TRBD2 might be the D (6 bases). Trimming cost V 0 bases and J 4 bases, with 16 bases left between them. This CDR3 region has 17 residues. Germline values: CDR1 MNHEY, CDR2 SVGEGT. For the CDR3, the DNA is TGTGCCAGCAGTTACTCGTTGGCTAGCGTAAGATACAATGAGCAGTTCTTC. It encodes CASSYSLASVRYNEQFF.

The chain employs TRBV5-1 and TRBJ2-3; 8 nucleotides match TRBD2. Trimming removed 1 base from V and 4 bases from J; junction bases left unmatched: 14. Germline V gene data show CDR1 as SGHRS and CDR2 as YFSETQ. This CDR3 has 18 amino acids. The CDR3 nucleotides are TGCGCCAGCAGCTTGCAGGAGGCGAGCGGGAGTTACCCAGATACGCAGTATTTT. Its translation is CASSLQEASGSYPDTQYF.

The chain carries TRBV5-6 and TRBJ1-1, with TRBD1 matching over 9 bases. V was clipped by 2 bases and J by 5 bases; unmatched bases: 7. Germline V gene data show CDR1 as SGHDT and CDR2 as YYEEEE. CDR3 length equals 15 residues. The DNA for the CDR3 is TGTGCCAGCAGCTTTTTGACAGGGGGGAGAACTGAAGCTTTCTTT. It translates to CASSFLTGGRTEAFF.

The rearrangement links TRBV19 to TRBJ2-4; D might be TRBD2 (6 bases). V was pared by 5 bases and J by 5 bases, with 22 bases between. Germline V gives CDR1 LNHDA, CDR2 SQIVND (reference sequence). This CDR3 comprises 17 residues. The CDR3 bases are TGTGCCAGTAGTTACACGGCGGGGTTAGGAGGGGAAAACATTCAGTACTTC. The encoded protein is CASSYTAGLGGENIQYF.